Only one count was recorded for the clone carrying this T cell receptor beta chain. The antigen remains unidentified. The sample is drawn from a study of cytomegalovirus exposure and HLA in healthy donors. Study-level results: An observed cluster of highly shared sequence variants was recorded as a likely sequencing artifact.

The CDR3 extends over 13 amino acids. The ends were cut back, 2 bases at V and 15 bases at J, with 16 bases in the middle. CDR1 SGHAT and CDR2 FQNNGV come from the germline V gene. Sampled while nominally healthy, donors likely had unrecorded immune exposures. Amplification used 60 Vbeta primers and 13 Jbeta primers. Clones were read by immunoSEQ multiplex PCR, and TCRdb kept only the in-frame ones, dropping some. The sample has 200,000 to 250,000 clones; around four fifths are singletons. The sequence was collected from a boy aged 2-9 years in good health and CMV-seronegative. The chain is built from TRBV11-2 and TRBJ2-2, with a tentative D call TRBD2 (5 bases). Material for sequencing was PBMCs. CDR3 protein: CASSLPGSRAVFF. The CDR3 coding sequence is TGTGCCAGCAGCTTACCGGGGTCACGGGCGGTGTTTTTT.